This T cell receptor (beta chain) stems from a study of blood T cells in healthy people across ages. Together with a sample-barcoded 5' primer, a J-beta primer mix was included in a second PCR lasting about 7 to 11 cycles. TCRdb ran MiXCR on the 5' RACE reads and lists one entry per CDR3 protein. The data show 600,000 or so distinct CDR3 sequences, 45% to 55% seen once. PBMCs numbering at least 6.5 million were isolated per sample. CDR1 and CDR2 (germline): SQVTM, ANQGSEA. This CDR3 has 12 residues. Sequenced: blood. The sequence was obtained from an elderly man in good health. This chain joins TRBV29-1 and TRBJ2-5, with no clear D. The J call may be wrong; the DNA end is better matched by TRBJ2-7. The CDR3 region is CSAAAVTYEQYF. The DNA of the CDR3 is TGCAGCGCTGCGGCAGTGACCTACGAGCAGTACTTC.